These 27 T cell receptor beta chains were sequenced from one sample in a study of shared clonotypes between healthy human individuals. TCRdb's table, derived via immunoSEQ multiplex PCR, lists solely in-frame clones and lacks some. This sample carries 500,000 to 550,000 clones, 95% to 97% of them seen once, and the ten largest clones take about 0.068%. The sequenced sample was naive CD4+ T cells sorted from blood. Subset described: CD45RA+ positively selected. The receptors shown here come from a young woman in good health.

The chain has TRBV6-1 and TRBJ1-4; weak D call: TRBD1 (5 bases). Germline CDR1 and CDR2: MNHNS and SASEGT. Trimming took 6 bases from V and 5 from J, leaving 16 bases between them. The CDR3 consists of 15 residues. CDR3 region: CASSPRGTENEKLFF. The CDR3 DNA reads as TGTGCCAGCAGCCCACGCGGGACCGAAAATGAAAAACTGTTTTTT.

The V call is TRBV13, the J call TRBJ1-1; 7 positions agree with TRBD1. V was clipped by 10 bases and J by 0 bases; unmatched bases: 11. The CDR3 loop spans 15 amino acids. Per germline, CDR1 PRHDT and CDR2 FYEKMQ (reference sequence). The CDR3 DNA reads TGTGCCACGAGGACCCGAGGGGGCATGAACACTGAAGCTTTCTTT. Protein: CATRTRGGMNTEAFF. The full variable domain, its missing parts supplied by reference TRBV13 and TRBJ1-1, is AAGVIQSPRHLIKEKRETATLKCYPIPRHDTVYWYQQGPGQDPQFLISFYEKMQSDKGSIPDRFSAQQFSDYHSELNMSSLELGDSALYFCATRTRGGMNTEAFFGQGTRLTVV.

This chain connects TRBV28 to TRBJ1-1; 8 bases agree with TRBD1. Germline assignment: CDR1 MDHEN and CDR2 SYDVKM. This CDR3 region has 16 residues. V dropped 5 bases and J dropped 1; count of bases not matched to a gene: 9. The CDR3 coding sequence is TGTGCCAGCAGTCCATCTCCAGGGGGCTGGAACACTGAAGCTTTCTTT. This sequence encodes CASSPSPGGWNTEAFF.

The CDR3 DNA reads as TGCGCCAGCAGCCATGGACTAGCGAGCTCCTACGAGCAGTACTTC. Its translation is CASSHGLASSYEQYF. The chain employs TRBV4-1 and TRBJ2-7; TRBD2 aligns across 9 bases. Germline lookup yields CDR1 MGHRA and CDR2 YSYEKL. The J segment lost 0 bases and the V segment lost 3 bases, leaving 3 bases of the junction unmatched. The CDR3 is 15 amino acids.

The CDR3 loop is CASSFGDRDSYEQYF. In DNA form, the CDR3 reads TGTGCCAGCAGCTTCGGGGACAGGGATTCCTACGAGCAGTACTTC. This rearrangement joins TRBV5-8 to TRBJ2-7, with 9 bases lining up with TRBD1. The germline gives CDR1 SGHTS, CDR2 YDEGEE. V was clipped by 2 bases and J by 1 base; unmatched bases: 4. The CDR3 contains 15 residues. Filled out from reference TRBV5-8 and TRBJ2-7, the complete variable domain reads EAGVTQSPTHLIKTRGQQATLRCSPISGHTSVYWYQQALGLGLQFLLWYDEGEERNRGNFPPRFSGRQFPNYSSELNVNALELEDSALYLCASSFGDRDSYEQYFGPGTRLTVT.

The chain has TRBV5-1 and TRBJ2-2, with D uncertain. The CDR3 spans 16 residues. In germline, CDR1 is SGHRS, CDR2 YFSETQ. Trimming took 2 bases from V and 0 from J, leaving 11 bases between them. For the CDR3, the DNA is TGCGCCAGCAGCTTCCGGGCAGAAACGAACACCGGGGAGCTGTTTTTT. Translated: CASSFRAETNTGELFF.

The CDR3 nucleotides are TGTGCCAGTACCTCCACCCGGGGGTACTATGGCTACACCTTC. Amino acid sequence: CASTSTRGYYGYTF. The rearrangement joins TRBV19 to TRBJ1-2, with D possibly being TRBD1 (5 bases). CDR1 and CDR2 from the germline V gene are LNHDA and SQIVND (reference sequence). CDR3 length equals 14 residues. Deletions cut 7 bases from V and 3 bases from J, with 15 bases between.

This clone was recorded once. The chain uses TRBV7-9 and TRBJ1-3, with a weak D call TRBD1 (6 bases). The CDR3 spans 15 residues. V shed 0 bases and J shed 4 bases, with 10 bases lying between them. The germline V gene has CDR1 SEHNR and CDR2 FQNEAQ (reference sequence). In DNA form, the CDR3 reads TGTGCCAGCAGCTTAGCTTTCCAGGGGGGAAACACCATATATTTT. Translating gives CASSLAFQGGNTIYF.

Turning to this clone: The sample carries other DNA sequences with the same CDR3. The gene calls are TRBV28 and TRBJ1-1; the D is unclear. The length of the CDR3 is 11 residues. V dropped 4 bases and J dropped 2 bases, with 2 bases sitting between them. Germline CDR1 MDHEN, CDR2 SYDVKM. As DNA, the CDR3 is TGTGCCAGCAGTTCAAACACTGAAGCTTTCTTT. Protein sequence: CASSSNTEAFF.

V and J are TRBV27 and TRBJ1-1; D remains ambiguous. CDR3 size: 14 residues. Germline CDR1 MNHEY, CDR2 SMNVEV (reference sequence). With 2 bases removed from V and 1 base from J, the gap between germline ends came to 8 bases. CDR3 bases: TGTGCCAGCAGTTTACGCCAGAAGAACACTGAAGCTTTCTTT. Its protein product is CASSLRQKNTEAFF.

The V gene is TRBV6-5, the J gene TRBJ2-6; D perhaps matches TRBD2 (5 bases). Germline loops: CDR1 MNHEY, CDR2 SVGAGI. The CDR3 runs 14 residues. Trimming stripped 10 bases from V and 0 bases from J, with 10 bases between. CDR3 protein: CATLAISGANVLTF. CDR3 coding DNA: TGTGCCACGTTAGCGATCTCTGGGGCCAACGTCCTGACTTTC.

V is TRBV23-1 and J is TRBJ2-2; TRBD2 agrees at 9 bases. TRBV23-1 belongs to the ORF category, with a function that is uncertain. V lost 3 bases and J lost 4; bases outside the gene matches: 15. The CDR3 is 19 amino acids. CDR3 DNA: TGCGCCAGCAGTCACGTAGGGACTAGCACTGGAGCGGGCACCGGGGAGCTGTTTTTT. Protein sequence: CASSHVGTSTGAGTGELFF.

This clone has a single count. The gene calls are TRBV10-2 and TRBJ2-3, with 8 positions matching TRBD2. Germline V CDR1 and CDR2: WSHSY, SAAADI. The CDR3 contains 15 residues. V shed 8 bases, J shed 4 bases, and the junction held 11 bases outside the gene matches. The CDR3 is CASAGGVGKADTQYF. In DNA form, the CDR3 reads TGCGCCAGCGCCGGGGGGGTCGGGAAGGCAGATACGCAGTATTTT.

The rearrangement joins TRBV2 to TRBJ2-7, with 12 bases aligning to TRBD2. CDR1 and CDR2 from the germline V gene are SNHLY and FYNNEI. This CDR3 contains 14 residues. The V and J ends lost 11 bases and 2 bases, in that order; junction bases with no gene match: 7. CDR3 protein: CAGKGLAGPYEQYF. In DNA, the CDR3 is TGTGCCGGGAAGGGACTAGCGGGCCCCTACGAGCAGTACTTC.

As for this clone: Other nucleotide sequences from this sample produce the same CDR3. V and J are TRBV27 and TRBJ2-3; 10 bases match TRBD2. The germline gives CDR1 MNHEY, CDR2 SMNVEV (reference sequence). The V segment lost 6 bases and the J segment 3 bases; nucleotides outside the gene matches: 0. This CDR3 region has 13 residues. CDR3 amino acids: CASRTSGTDTQYF. The CDR3 coding sequence is TGTGCCAGCAGGACTAGCGGGACAGATACGCAGTATTTT.

The chain uses TRBV5-1 and TRBJ2-5, with D possibly being TRBD2 (5 bases). Trimming took off 2 bases at V and 3 bases at J, with 11 bases between the two ends. Germline lookup yields CDR1 SGHRS and CDR2 YFSETQ. The CDR3 is made up of 14 amino acids. The CDR3 protein is CASSFGLAKETQYF. The CDR3 DNA is TGCGCCAGCAGCTTCGGACTTGCTAAAGAGACCCAGTACTTC.

This clone was seen a handful of times. The rearrangement uses TRBV5-1 and TRBJ2-7, with unresolved D. The V gene lost 0 bases and the J gene lost 3 bases, with 10 bases spanning the gap. The CDR3 is made up of 14 amino acids. The V gene's germline CDR1 is SGHRS and CDR2 YFSETQ. The CDR3 here is CASSLDYLLYEQYF. The CDR3 DNA follows: TGCGCCAGCAGCTTGGACTACCTTCTCTACGAGCAGTACTTC.

The gene calls are TRBV18 and TRBJ1-1; D gene ambiguous. The CDR3 runs 14 residues. Between the trimmed V and J ends, which lost 1 base and 0 bases, there was a span of 6 bases. Germline values: CDR1 KGHSH, CDR2 LQKENI. The CDR3 is CASSPRNMNTEAFF. CDR3 in DNA: TGTGCCAGCTCACCACGGAACATGAACACTGAAGCTTTCTTT.

This chain links TRBV27 with TRBJ2-3, with 11 bases lining up with TRBD2. The CDR3 has 16 residues. Losses at the gene ends were 3 bases for V and 4 bases for J; bases not matched to a gene: 6. CDR1 is MNHEY and CDR2 is SMNVEV in the germline V gene (reference sequence). CDR3 region: CASSFLLAGASDTQYF. The DNA for the CDR3 is TGTGCCAGCAGTTTCCTACTAGCGGGAGCTTCAGATACGCAGTATTTT.

V gene TRBV27 combines with J gene TRBJ2-3, with 10 bases matching TRBD2. The germline CDR1 and CDR2 sequences are MNHEY and SMNVEV (reference sequence). The trim removed 3 bases at V and 8 bases at J, leaving 5 bases unmatched. The CDR3 runs 14 residues. CDR3 coding DNA: TGTGCCAGCAGTTTCCGGGAGCGGGGGGGTACGCAGTATTTT. Its translation: CASSFRERGGTQYF.

The V gene is TRBV7-7, the J gene TRBJ2-6, with 7 positions matching TRBD2. The J segment lost 1 base and the V segment lost 0 bases, leaving 3 bases of the junction unmatched. The CDR3 has 17 residues. Per germline, CDR1 SSHAT and CDR2 FNYEAQ (reference sequence). This CDR3 is CASSLAGGPSGANVLTF. DNA for the CDR3: TGTGCCAGCAGCTTAGCGGGAGGGCCATCTGGGGCCAACGTCCTGACTTTC.

The CDR3 loop is CASSYSKLGGYEQYF. For the CDR3, the DNA is TGTGCCAGCAGTTACTCGAAACTAGGTGGCTACGAGCAGTACTTC. The V and J genes are TRBV6-5 and TRBJ2-7; D perhaps matches TRBD2 (5 bases). This CDR3 spans 15 amino acids. V was trimmed by 0 bases and J by 3 bases, leaving 12 bases between them. Germline assignment: CDR1 MNHEY and CDR2 SVGAGI.

The count of this clone is one. The rearrangement joins TRBV5-1 to TRBJ2-3, with 8 bases aligning to TRBD2. Germline-derived CDR1 and CDR2 are SGHRS and YFSETQ. The V segment lost 3 bases and the J segment 2 bases; nucleotides outside the gene matches: 8. The CDR3 sequence is 16 residues long. The CDR3 sequence is CASSSQVAGNTDTQYF. As DNA, the CDR3 is TGCGCCAGCAGCTCCCAGGTAGCGGGGAACACAGATACGCAGTATTTT.

This chain uses TRBV7-2 with TRBJ2-7; 7 bases agree with TRBD1. Germline V gives CDR1 SGHTA, CDR2 FQGNSA. This CDR3 has 16 residues. V shed 1 base, J shed 7 bases, and the junction held 13 bases outside the gene matches. The CDR3 nucleotides read TGTGCCAGCAGCTTAGGGGCCCACAGGGGAAGTAAAGAGCAGTACTTC. Amino acids: CASSLGAHRGSKEQYF.

V is TRBV19 and J is TRBJ2-1, with 9 positions matching TRBD2. The ends lost 8 bases at V and 9 bases at J; junction bases unmatched: 8. The CDR3 is 13 residues long. Germline-derived CDR1 and CDR2 are LNHDA and SQIVND (reference sequence). The CDR3 bases are TGTGCCAGTGCCAGAGCGGGAGGCACTGAGCAGTTCTTC. This sequence encodes CASARAGGTEQFF.

The chain uses TRBV28 and TRBJ1-2; possible D gene TRBD1, 6 bases. Trimming removed 4 bases from V and 7 bases from J, with 19 bases in between. The CDR3 consists of 15 residues. CDR1 and CDR2 (germline): MDHEN, SYDVKM. CDR3 protein: CASSSGVTATIGYTF. The CDR3 DNA reads as TGTGCCAGCAGTTCAGGGGTTACAGCGACTATTGGCTACACCTTC.

This rearrangement joins TRBV18 to TRBJ2-2; no reliable D call. V lost 6 bases, J lost 1 base, and 15 bases lay in between. The CDR3 sequence is 16 residues long. Germline V lookup: CDR1 KGHSH, CDR2 LQKENI. CDR3 in DNA: TGTGCCAGCTCCCCCCGGTCGCCAAAGAACACCGGGGAGCTGTTTTTT. The encoded protein is CASSPRSPKNTGELFF.